The T cell receptor (beta chain) described here comes from a study of shared clonotypes between healthy human individuals. Turning to the study itself: Three plates each covered CD4 naive and memory; CD8 naive two, CD8 memory one.

Data came from immunoSEQ multiplex PCR; TCRdb stores just in-frame clones and leaves some out. The data hold about 980,000 clones, with over 60% observed a single time. The CDR3 is 18 residues long. V was clipped by 1 base and J by 0 bases, with 16 bases between them. Germline V gene lookup returns CDR1 GTSNPN and CDR2 SVGIG (reference sequence). Note on this clone: Other DNA sequences from this sample encode an identical CDR3 as well.

The receptor comes from a man younger than 35 in good health. The sample was memory CD4+ T cells sorted from blood. Indicated subset: CD45RA-negative fraction. The rearrangement joins TRBV30 to TRBJ1-6, with D perhaps matching TRBD1 (5 bases). DNA for the CDR3: TGTGCCTGGAGTGAAAGGGGACTTTTGAGCTCCTATAATTCACCCCTCCACTTT. It yields the protein CAWSERGLLSSYNSPLHF.